This T cell receptor beta chain was sequenced during a study of blood T cell repertoires in COVID-19. On the study more broadly: The origin of the acute and convalescent COVID-19 samples was the United States, Italy and Spain.

Recovered participants had two consecutive negative NP/OP PCR tests, healthcare professional clearance, or symptom resolution. This CDR3 has 17 residues. The germline gives CDR1 SGHDN, CDR2 FVKESK. Trimming took 4 bases from V and 3 from J; bases not matched to a gene: 8. Assay used: immunoSEQ multiplex PCR; TCRdb lists only in-frame clones, some missing. The sample has around 140,000 clones, over 75% seen once; the top ten hold about 3.2%. The receptor was isolated from a woman in her fifties or sixties who had recovered from COVID-19. The J gene is TRBJ2-2, the V gene TRBV14, with 10 bases lining up with TRBD2. Sequenced: PBMCs or T cells enriched from blood (not recorded which). This CDR3 is CASSPLIAGGYTGELFF. CDR3 nucleotides: TGTGCCAGCAGCCCCCTAATAGCGGGGGGCTACACCGGGGAGCTGTTTTTT. The entire variable domain, with the rest obtained from reference TRBV14 and TRBJ2-2, is as follows: EAGVTQFPSHSVIEKGQTVTLRCDPISGHDNLYWYRRVMGKEIKFLLHFVKESKQDESGMPNNRFLAERTGGTYSTLKVQPAELEDSGVYFCASSPLIAGGYTGELFFGEGSRLTVL.